A selection of T cell receptor beta chains follows, all from one sample in a study of shared clonotypes between healthy human individuals. Clones were sequenced by immunoSEQ multiplex PCR, and TCRdb holds only the in-frame ones, with some missing. The repertoire has around 500,000 clones, 70% to 80% of them found once; the top ten carry approximately 13%. The sample taken for sequencing was PBMCs. The receptors were sampled from a woman in her 40s in good health. Some clones in this sample may be carry-over from other donors' samples. The CDR3 runs from the conserved cysteine through the conserved F or W. A D gene is named only where the DNA matches it firmly. Rows give clone size only sometimes, using once, few, many, or a class for an expanded clone.

TRBJ2-7 TRBD2 19 TRBV28 - TGTGCCAGCAGTCTTTCCGTCGGAGGCTGGACTAGCGGGAGGGGTGAGCAGTACTTC CASSLSVGGWTSGRGEQYF
TRBJ2-1 - 14 TRBV2 - TGTGCCAGCAGTGAGCAGGGTTATGAGAATGAGCAGTTCTTC CASSEQGYENEQFF
TRBJ2-1 - 14 TRBV10-3 - TGTGCCACTAACCGGGACAACTCCTACAATGAGCAGTTCTTC CATNRDNSYNEQFF
TRBJ1-5 - 15 TRBV12-5 - TGTGCTAGTGCCCTCTACAGGTATAGCAATCAGCCCCAGCATTTT CASALYRYSNQPQHF
TRBJ1-2 - 11 TRBV29-1 - TGCGGCTCAGGCACGGACTATGGCTACACCTTC CGSGTDYGYTF
TRBJ1-1 - 12 TRBV30 few TGTGCCTGGAGCTCCAGTGGACCTGAAGCTTTCTTT CAWSSSGPEAFF
TRBJ2-4 TRBD2 16 TRBV4-3 - TGCGCCAGCAGCCAACTAGCGGGAGGCCCCAAAAACATTCAGTACTTC CASSQLAGGPKNIQYF
TRBJ1-1 - 13 TRBV5-1 few TGCGCCAGCAGCTTGAACCAAAACACTGAAGCTTTCTTT CASSLNQNTEAFF
TRBJ2-2 - 15 TRBV7-6 - TGTGCCAGCAGCTTGGGGGTCACGAACACCGGGGAGCTGTTTTTT CASSLGVTNTGELFF
TRBJ2-5 TRBD2 15 TRBV11-2 - TGTGCCAGCAGCCGTCCGGGACGGCGGGGGGAGACCCAGTACTTC CASSRPGRRGETQYF
TRBJ2-7 - 17 TRBV5-1 - TGCGCCAGCAGCTTGGATCCCCCGGGGACACCAACCTACGAGCAGTACTTC CASSLDPPGTPTYEQYF
TRBJ1-3 TRBD1 15 TRBV5-5 once TGTGCCAGCAGCTTCAGACAGGGAGCTGGAAACACCATATATTTT CASSFRQGAGNTIYF
TRBJ2-7 - 13 TRBV27 - TGTGCCAGCTCACGAGGCACTACCTACGAGCAGTACTTC CASSRGTTYEQYF
TRBJ1-4 - 16 TRBV5-1 few TGCGCCAGCAGTGACGAGACCCCCCCAACTAATGAAAAACTGTTTTTT CASSDETPPTNEKLFF
TRBJ2-2 TRBD2 14 TRBV9 many TGTGCCACCACGGGACTAGCGGAAACCGGGGAGCTGTTTTTT CATTGLAETGELFF
TRBJ1-2 - 14 TRBV7-2 - TGTGCCAGCAGCTTAGCTTTCGGGGCTAAGGGCTACACCTTC CASSLAFGAKGYTF
TRBJ2-1 - 16 TRBV25-1 - TGTGCCAGCAGTCCTTCGGGGACCCGCTCCTACAATGAGCAGTTCTTC CASSPSGTRSYNEQFF
TRBJ1-5 TRBD1 17 TRBV5-8 - TGTGCCAGCAGCGAGGATGATACAGGGGTGGGCAATCAGCCCCAGCATTTT CASSEDDTGVGNQPQHF
TRBJ2-5 - 12 TRBV5-1 once TGCGCCAGCAGCCCGGATCAAGAGACCCAGTACTTC CASSPDQETQYF
TRBJ1-3 TRBD1 16 TRBV30 - TGTGCCTGGAGTGTAGGGCAGGGGGCGATCGGAAACACCATATATTTT CAWSVGQGAIGNTIYF
TRBJ2-2 - 16 TRBV7-2 - TGTGCCAGCAGCTTGGAAGGGGGGCGCGTCACCGGGGAGCTGTTTTTT CASSLEGGRVTGELFF
TRBJ2-1 - 14 TRBV5-8 - TGTGCCAGCAGCTTTTCCCGGACACACAATGAGCAGTTCTTC CASSFSRTHNEQFF
TRBJ1-1 - 13 TRBV15 few TGTGCCACCAGCAGAGATAACGGGGCTGAAGCTTTCTTT CATSRDNGAEAFF
TRBJ1-4 - 14 TRBV6-1 many TGTGCCAGCAGGGTCGGGACGGGAGAAGAAAAACTGTTTTTT CASRVGTGEEKLFF
TRBJ2-3 - 16 TRBV7-3 - TGTGCCAGCAGCCTGAATTTCCTAGTGGGCACAGATACGCAGTATTTT CASSLNFLVGTDTQYF
TRBJ2-3 - 13 TRBV21-1 few TGTGCCAGCAGTCCTATAGCGCAAGATACGCAGTATTTT CASSPIAQDTQYF
TRBJ2-3 TRBD1 12 TRBV5-4 - TGTGCCAGCCACCCCTCGGGGACAGGGGTCATCTTT CASHPSGTGVIF
TRBJ2-3 - 15 TRBV7-2 - TGTGCCAGCAGCTTTGTGGGAGGGGGCCCAGATACGCAGTATTTT CASSFVGGGPDTQYF
TRBJ2-7 - 13 TRBV7-6 - TGTGCCAGCAGCTTAACACAGGGCTACGAGCAGTACTTC CASSLTQGYEQYF
TRBJ2-1 TRBD2 15 TRBV6-1 once TGTGCCAGCAAAGTTAGAAGCGGGAGCCACAATGAGCAGTTCTTC CASKVRSGSHNEQFF
TRBJ2-7 - 15 TRBV30 - TGTGCCTGGAGTCCCTCCGGTGGGGCCTCCTACGAGCAGTACTTC CAWSPSGGASYEQYF
TRBJ2-2 - 14 TRBV30 few TGTGCCTGGAGTGGGGGTGGTCCCCCCGGGGAGCTGTTTTTT CAWSGGGPPGELFF
TRBJ2-7 TRBD2 14 TRBV27 - TGTGCCAGCAGAAATAGCGGGACCCAATACGAGCAGTACTTC CASRNSGTQYEQYF
TRBJ1-2 - 16 TRBV21-1 - TGTGCCAGCATTCACTCCTTTGACCTCAGGGGCTATGGCTACACCTTC CASIHSFDLRGYGYTF
TRBJ2-1 - 15 TRBV7-3 - TGTGCCAGCAGCTTAGGTGGAGATGCGGCGGGTGAGCAGTTCTTC CASSLGGDAAGEQFF
TRBJ1-3 - 15 TRBV28 - TGTGCCAGCAGTTTAGGCACTACCTCTGGAAACACCATATATTTT CASSLGTTSGNTIYF
TRBJ1-4 - 16 TRBV18 once TGTGCCAGCTCACCAACCGTCATAACCAAGGGTGAAAAACTGTTTTTT CASSPTVITKGEKLFF
TRBJ2-2 - 15 TRBV5-1 - TGCGCCAGCAGCTTGCTGGGGGGTGAAATCGGGGAGCTGTTTTTT CASSLLGGEIGELFF
TRBJ1-1 - 15 TRBV9 - TGTGCCAGCAGCGCCGAGAGGGGGGGCGCGGGGAAAGCTTTCTTT CASSAERGGAGKAFF
TRBJ2-7 TRBD2 15 TRBV28 - TGTGCCAGCAGTTTCCCGACTAGCGCCTCCTACGAGCAGTACTTC CASSFPTSASYEQYF
TRBJ1-3 - 15 TRBV4-3 - TGCGCCAGCAGCCAAGGGGGCACCTCTGGAAACACCATATATTTT CASSQGGTSGNTIYF
TRBJ2-3 - 14 TRBV6-1 - TGTGCCAGCAAGTCAGCGGGTGGCACAGATACGCAGTATTTT CASKSAGGTDTQYF
TRBJ1-2 - 14 TRBV18 - TGTGCCAGCTCACCACCGTCCTCACTGGAAGGCTACACCTTC CASSPPSSLEGYTF
TRBJ2-7 TRBD1 14 TRBV6-5 once TGTGCCAGCAGTTACGGGACAGGGCGGCACGAGCAGTACTTC CASSYGTGRHEQYF
TRBJ2-5 - 15 TRBV18 once TGTGCCAGCTCACCTGGAGGGGTTAGGCAAGAGACCCAGTACTTC CASSPGGVRQETQYF
TRBJ2-5 - 14 TRBV7-2 - TGTGCCAGCAGCTTCCGGGGAGACCGAGAGACCCAGTACTTC CASSFRGDRETQYF
TRBJ2-7 TRBD2 16 TRBV5-6 once TGTGCCAGCAGCTTGGCCTACGGGAGGGCCGCCCACGAGCAGTACTTC CASSLAYGRAAHEQYF